Below are 28 T cell receptor beta chains sequenced from a single sample in a study of T cell responses to AZD1222 COVID-19 vaccine. TCRdb's table, derived via immunoSEQ multiplex PCR, lists solely in-frame clones and lacks some. The sample lists 110,000 or so clones, about 89% seen once, with approximately 4.9% in the top ten. Material: peripheral blood, obtained on day 0 of AZD1222 vaccination. These receptors were obtained from an adult in good health.

The gene calls are TRBV29-1 and TRBJ1-2; D is possibly TRBD1 (6 bases). Looked up from germline, CDR1 is SQVTM and CDR2 is ANQGSEA. V lost 3 bases, J lost 2 bases, and 10 bases lay in between. The CDR3 has 13 residues. The CDR3 spells CSVDRGGNYGYTF. The DNA for the CDR3 is TGCAGCGTTGACAGAGGGGGGAACTATGGCTACACCTTC.

About this clone: Other nucleotide sequences in the sample specify the same CDR3. V gene TRBV6-2 or TRBV6-3 combines with J gene TRBJ2-7; tentative D call: TRBD1 (5 bases). V was pared by 5 bases and J by 0 bases, with 8 bases between. The length of the CDR3 is 13 residues. Per the germline V gene, CDR1 is MNHEY and CDR2 is SVGEGT. The CDR3 bases are TGTGCCAGCAGTAGACAGAGCTCCTACGAGCAGTACTTC. Residues: CASSRQSSYEQYF.

This chain links TRBV19 with TRBJ2-2; 9 nucleotides match TRBD1. The ends lost 6 bases at V and 4 bases at J; junction bases unmatched: 6. This CDR3 is built from 15 residues. Germline-derived CDR1 and CDR2 are LNHDA and SQIVND (reference sequence). The CDR3 DNA is TGTGCCAGTAGGGAAGGACAGGGGACCACCGGGGAGCTGTTTTTT. Encoded protein: CASREGQGTTGELFF.

V is TRBV2 and J is TRBJ1-1; 7 nucleotides line up with TRBD1. After removal of 5 bases from V and 8 bases from J, the junction contained 11 bases not matched to a gene. Germline V gene lookup returns CDR1 SNHLY and CDR2 FYNNEI. CDR3 length equals 14 residues. Here the CDR3 reads CASSSRGQVSEAFF. DNA of the CDR3: TGTGCCAGCAGTAGCCGTGGACAGGTGTCAGAAGCTTTCTTT.

This chain connects TRBV7-2 to TRBJ2-6, with D perhaps TRBD1 (5 bases). Germline CDR1 SGHTA, CDR2 FQGNSA. This CDR3 is built from 16 residues. Trimming left V 3 bases short and J 2 bases short, with 11 bases between. CDR3 amino acids: CASSLQGSPGANVLTF. The CDR3 nucleotides read TGTGCCAGCAGCTTGCAGGGAAGCCCTGGGGCCAACGTCCTGACTTTC.

V and J are TRBV15 and TRBJ1-3; D gene ambiguous. V was trimmed by 0 bases and J by 2 bases, leaving 14 bases between them. Germline V gene sequence: CDR1 LNHNV, CDR2 YYDKDF (reference sequence). This CDR3 contains 17 residues. CDR3 loop: CATSRENGVGTGNTIYF. DNA for the CDR3: TGTGCCACCAGCAGAGAGAACGGCGTGGGGACTGGAAACACCATATATTTT.

V usage is TRBV3-1 (or the pseudogene TRBV3-2) and J usage is TRBJ2-1; D call uncertain. The CDR3 is made up of 18 amino acids. Germline CDR1 reads LGHDT; CDR2 reads YNNKEL (reference sequence). With 2 bases removed from V and 0 bases from J, the gap between germline ends came to 17 bases. The CDR3 loop is CASSQLVAEQGSYNEQFF. The CDR3 nucleotides are TGTGCCAGCAGCCAACTGGTGGCGGAGCAAGGCTCCTACAATGAGCAGTTCTTC.

This clone is a singleton in its sample. V usage is TRBV6-5 and J usage is TRBJ1-2, with TRBD1 as a possible D gene (5 bases). The V and J ends lost 3 bases and 8 bases respectively, with 10 bases between them. The CDR3 has 12 residues. Per germline, CDR1 MNHEY and CDR2 SVGAGI. DNA for the CDR3: TGTGCCAGCAGTTATCGGGGGTGGGGCTACACCTTC. Amino acid sequence: CASSYRGWGYTF.

The J gene is TRBJ1-5, the V gene TRBV6-5, with 10 bases fitting TRBD1. The CDR3 totals 15 residues. Germline V gene lookup returns CDR1 MNHEY and CDR2 SVGAGI. Unmatched junction bases numbered 5, after V lost 5 bases and J lost 4 bases. CDR3 residues: CASSRDRGLNQPQHF. DNA of the CDR3: TGTGCCAGCAGTCGGGACAGGGGTCTTAATCAGCCCCAGCATTTT.

This clone has just one count. The rearrangement links TRBV12-3 or TRBV12-4 to TRBJ2-2; no clear D gene. Trimming cost V 7 bases and J 3 bases, with 9 bases left between them. This CDR3 is built from 13 residues. CDR3 loop: CASNIGHTGELFF. The CDR3 DNA follows: TGTGCCAGCAACATAGGCCACACCGGGGAGCTGTTTTTT.

This chain joins TRBV15 and TRBJ1-6; D remains ambiguous. Deletions cut 4 bases from V and 9 bases from J, with 13 bases between. This CDR3 has 14 amino acids. Germline V gives CDR1 LNHNV, CDR2 YYDKDF (reference sequence). CDR3 sequence: CATSITGVGSPLHF. Here the CDR3 DNA reads TGTGCCACCAGCATCACCGGGGTTGGTTCACCCCTCCACTTT.

The genes are TRBV11-2 and TRBJ1-2, with D possibly matching TRBD1 (5 bases). CDR1 is SGHAT and CDR2 is FQNNGV in the germline V gene. The CDR3 covers 12 residues. V lost 7 bases and J 2 bases, leaving 8 bases between the germline ends. CDR3 nucleotide sequence: TGTGCCAGCAACAAGGGGAACTATGGCTACACCTTC. Translation gives CASNKGNYGYTF.

This rearrangement joins TRBV4-3 to TRBJ1-6; D uncertain. The CDR3 runs 16 residues. Germline assignment: CDR1 LGHNA and CDR2 YSLEER. Trimming shortened V by 0 bases and J by 6 bases, and 12 bases separated the two germline ends. The chain's CDR3 is CASSQDRTNSNSPLHF. The CDR3 DNA follows: TGCGCCAGCAGCCAAGATCGGACCAACTCTAATTCACCCCTCCACTTT.

Only one count was recorded for this clone. The chain employs TRBV11-2 and TRBJ2-1, with 10 bases lining up with TRBD2. The germline V gene encodes CDR1 SGHAT and CDR2 FQNNGV. This CDR3 has 15 residues. Trimming took 3 bases from V and 7 from J; bases not matched to a gene: 6. The CDR3 here is CASSFRASGGNEQFF. The CDR3 region has the DNA TGTGCCAGCAGCTTTAGGGCTAGCGGGGGTAATGAGCAGTTCTTC.

V is TRBV25-1 and J is TRBJ1-2; D is ambiguous. The CDR3 loop spans 14 amino acids. Germline loops: CDR1 MGHDK, CDR2 SYGVNS. V was trimmed by 7 bases and J by 0 bases, leaving 12 bases between them. CDR3 residues: CASTSRATNYGYTF. The CDR3 bases are TGTGCCAGCACCTCCAGAGCTACTAACTATGGCTACACCTTC.

The chain recombines TRBV6-5 with TRBJ2-5; 11 bases are shared with TRBD1. The CDR3 covers 15 residues. V lost 6 bases and J lost 2; bases outside the gene matches: 5. CDR1 and CDR2 (germline): MNHEY, SVGAGI. CDR3 protein: CASRGGQGGQETQYF. The DNA of the CDR3 is TGTGCCAGCAGAGGGGGACAGGGGGGACAAGAGACCCAGTACTTC.

The rearrangement links TRBV5-3 to TRBJ2-3; maybe TRBD1 (5 bases). TRBV5-3 is an ORF, and what it does is uncertain. This CDR3 contains 15 residues. The germline V and J ends were trimmed by 0 bases and 0 bases, with 8 bases remaining between them. CDR3: CARSLDRRSTDTQYF. The CDR3 coding sequence is TGTGCCAGAAGCTTGGACAGGCGAAGCACAGATACGCAGTATTTT.

The rearrangement joins TRBV24-1 to TRBJ1-5; 8 nucleotides agree with TRBD1. Germline V gene data show CDR1 as KGHDR and CDR2 as SFDVKD. V lost 9 bases to trimming and J lost 4 bases; unmatched junction nucleotides: 7. The CDR3 has 14 residues. This CDR3 is CATAGGVGNQPQHF. The CDR3 DNA reads as TGTGCCACCGCAGGGGGCGTTGGAAATCAGCCCCAGCATTTT.

The chain recombines TRBV19 with TRBJ1-2; D is unresolved. Per germline, CDR1 LNHDA and CDR2 SQIVND (reference sequence). V lost 5 bases and J 4 bases, leaving 8 bases between the germline ends. The CDR3 has 12 residues. This CDR3 is CASSYGPYGYTF. CDR3 nucleotides: TGTGCCAGTAGTTACGGCCCCTATGGCTACACCTTC.

The chain recombines TRBV5-5 with TRBJ1-6, with 7 bases fitting TRBD1. Germline lookup yields CDR1 SGHKS and CDR2 YYEKEE (reference sequence). Trimming took 2 bases from V and 4 from J; bases not matched to a gene: 9. This CDR3 has 17 residues. CDR3: CASSFAGQQVYNSPLHF. Written as DNA, the CDR3 is TGTGCCAGCAGCTTCGCGGGACAGCAAGTGTATAATTCACCCCTCCACTTT. Full variable domain (outside the CDR3, taken from reference TRBV5-5 and TRBJ1-6): DAGVTQSPTHLIKTRGQQVTLRCSPISGHKSVSWYQQVLGQGPQFIFQYYEKEERGRGNFPDRFSARQFPNYSSELNVNALLLGDSALYLCASSFAGQQVYNSPLHFGNGTRLTVT.

This rearrangement joins TRBV7-2 to TRBJ1-5; D is uncertain. The V and J ends lost 3 bases and 7 bases respectively, with 13 bases between them. Germline V CDR1 and CDR2: SGHTA, FQGNSA. This CDR3 region has 14 residues. The CDR3 is CASSFGPSGQPQHF. DNA for the CDR3: TGTGCCAGCAGCTTCGGCCCCTCGGGGCAGCCCCAGCATTTT. The variable domain in full, completed from reference TRBV7-2 and TRBJ1-5, reads GAGVSQSPSNKVTEKGKDVELRCDPISGHTALYWYRQSLGQGLEFLIYFQGNSAPDKSGLPSDRFSAERTGGSVSTLTIQRTQQEDSAVYLCASSFGPSGQPQHFGDGTRLSIL.

This chain connects TRBV5-1 to TRBJ2-7; weak D call: TRBD1 (6 bases). The CDR3 covers 15 residues. Germline V lookup: CDR1 SGHRS, CDR2 YFSETQ. V gave up 1 base and J gave up 2 bases, with 13 bases separating them. The CDR3 protein is CASSLNRERAYEQYF. The CDR3 bases are TGCGCCAGCAGCTTGAACAGGGAGAGGGCCTACGAGCAGTACTTC.

This sequence joins TRBV6-5 and TRBJ2-7; a possible D gene is TRBD2 (5 bases). The CDR3 totals 15 residues. Germline V gene data show CDR1 as MNHEY and CDR2 as SVGAGI. V was cut by 0 bases and J by 3 bases, with 12 bases left in between. CDR3: CASSYSRSGSYEQYF. DNA for the CDR3: TGTGCCAGCAGTTACTCGAGGAGTGGGAGCTACGAGCAGTACTTC.

The V and J genes are TRBV7-2 and TRBJ1-2; no firm D call. V gave up 5 bases and J gave up 7 bases, with 11 bases separating them. The CDR3 extends over 12 amino acids. The V gene's germline CDR1 is SGHTA and CDR2 FQGNSA. CDR3 residues: CASSQTGSGYTF. CDR3 bases: TGTGCCAGCAGCCAGACGGGGTCTGGCTACACCTTC.

The chain is built from TRBV6-5 and TRBJ1-6; no clear D gene. V was trimmed by 4 bases and J by 8 bases, leaving 9 bases between them. The CDR3 is 13 residues long. Germline lookup yields CDR1 MNHEY and CDR2 SVGAGI. CDR3 in DNA: TGTGCCAGCAGTTTAGCGATGGATTCACCCCTCCACTTT. This sequence encodes CASSLAMDSPLHF.

The chain employs TRBV29-1 and TRBJ2-1; tentatively, D is TRBD1 (5 bases). V was trimmed by 4 bases and J by 0 bases, leaving 10 bases between them. CDR3 size: 14 residues. CDR1 is SQVTM and CDR2 is ANQGSEA in the germline V gene. CDR3 in amino acids: CSVVTGTSYNEQFF. The CDR3 coding sequence is TGCAGCGTTGTTACAGGCACCTCCTACAATGAGCAGTTCTTC.

The chain carries TRBV3-1 (or the pseudogene TRBV3-2) and TRBJ1-3; no reliable D call. The V and J ends lost 0 bases and 4 bases respectively, with 13 bases between them. Germline V gene sequence: CDR1 LGHDT, CDR2 YNNKEL (reference sequence). The length of the CDR3 is 16 residues. In nucleotides, the CDR3 is TGTGCCAGCAGCCAAGACTTTGGGCAATGGGGAAACACCATATATTTT. This codes for CASSQDFGQWGNTIYF.

The chain is built from TRBV29-1 and TRBJ1-2; weak D call: TRBD1 (5 bases). The CDR3 consists of 12 residues. V gave up 2 bases and J gave up 4 bases, with 8 bases separating them. Germline CDR1 and CDR2: SQVTM and ANQGSEA. The CDR3 coding sequence is TGCAGCGTTGAAAGCCAGGGCTATGGCTACACCTTC. It translates to CSVESQGYGYTF. The whole variable domain, remainder taken from reference TRBV29-1 and TRBJ1-2, is SAVISQKPSRDICQRGTSLTIQCQVDSQVTMMFWYRQQPGQSLTLIATANQGSEATYESGFVIDKFPISRPNLTFSTLTVSNMSPEDSSIYLCSVESQGYGYTFGSGTRLTVV.